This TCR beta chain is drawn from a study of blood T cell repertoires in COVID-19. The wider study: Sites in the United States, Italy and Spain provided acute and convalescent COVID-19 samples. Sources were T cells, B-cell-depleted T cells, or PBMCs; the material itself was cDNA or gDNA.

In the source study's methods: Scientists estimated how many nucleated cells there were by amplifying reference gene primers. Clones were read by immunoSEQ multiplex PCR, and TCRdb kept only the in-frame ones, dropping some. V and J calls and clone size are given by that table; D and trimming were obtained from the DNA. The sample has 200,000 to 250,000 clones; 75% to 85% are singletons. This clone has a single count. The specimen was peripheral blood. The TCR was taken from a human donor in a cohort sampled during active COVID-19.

This chain's CDR3 is CASSPSGGGVTGELFF. The CDR3 coding sequence is TGTGCCAGCAGCCCTTCGGGGGGGGGCGTCACCGGGGAGCTGTTTTTT. The chain combines TRBV3-1 (or the pseudogene TRBV3-2) with TRBJ2-2, with 8 bases aligning to TRBD2. Germline loops: CDR1 LGHDT, CDR2 YNNKEL (reference sequence). The CDR3 covers 16 residues. Trimming cost V 4 bases and J 4 bases; bases outside gene matches: 8.